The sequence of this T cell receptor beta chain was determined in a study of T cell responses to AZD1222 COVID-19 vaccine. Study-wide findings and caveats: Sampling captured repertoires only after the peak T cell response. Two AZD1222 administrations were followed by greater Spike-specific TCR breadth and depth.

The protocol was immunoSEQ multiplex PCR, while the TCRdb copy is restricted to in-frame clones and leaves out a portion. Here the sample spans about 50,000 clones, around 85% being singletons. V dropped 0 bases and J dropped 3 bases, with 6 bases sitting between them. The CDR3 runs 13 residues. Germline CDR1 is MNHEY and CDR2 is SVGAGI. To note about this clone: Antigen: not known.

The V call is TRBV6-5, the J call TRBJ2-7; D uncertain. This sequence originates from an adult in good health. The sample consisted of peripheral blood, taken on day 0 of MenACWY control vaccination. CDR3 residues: CASSYSRDYEQYF. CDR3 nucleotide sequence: TGTGCCAGCAGTTACTCAAGGGACTACGAGCAGTACTTC.